One and the same sample provided the 11 T cell receptor beta chains below, sequenced in a study of blood T cell repertoires in COVID-19. Profiling relied on immunoSEQ multiplex PCR, and the TCRdb table lists in-frame clones only, not all of them. The sample carries a few hundred thousand clones, roughly nine tenths recorded once. The sequencing input was PBMCs or T cells enriched from blood (not recorded which). The source of these receptors is a woman in her forties who had been exposed to COVID-19.

The table lists this clone with a few counts. The chain links TRBV15 to TRBJ1-5; tentatively, D is TRBD1 (6 bases). The germline V gene encodes CDR1 LNHNV and CDR2 YYDKDF (reference sequence). Trimming stripped 0 bases from V and 7 bases from J, with 13 bases between. This CDR3 region has 15 residues. The CDR3: CATSRDPGGQQPQHF. In nucleotides, the CDR3 is TGTGCCACCAGCAGAGATCCGGGGGGCCAGCAGCCCCAGCATTTT.

The chain uses TRBV2 and TRBJ1-3; 8 bases fit TRBD1. Germline CDR1 reads SNHLY; CDR2 reads FYNNEI. Trimming removed 7 bases from V and 4 bases from J; junction bases left unmatched: 9. The CDR3 totals 15 residues. The CDR3 DNA reads as TGTGCCAGCACTCCAACAGGGGGGCCCGGAAACACCATATATTTT. Translating it yields CASTPTGGPGNTIYF.

This chain connects TRBV19 to TRBJ2-7; a weak D match, TRBD2 (6 bases). Germline assignment: CDR1 LNHDA and CDR2 SQIVND (reference sequence). V was shortened by 0 bases and J by 2 bases, with 11 bases between the two germline ends. This CDR3 contains 15 residues. DNA for the CDR3: TGTGCCAGTAGTATAGATGGGACTTTCCCCTACGAGCAGTACTTC. This gives the protein CASSIDGTFPYEQYF. Full variable domain (missing parts from reference TRBV19 and TRBJ2-7): DGGITQSPKYLFRKEGQNVTLSCEQNLNHDAMYWYRQDPGQGLRLIYYSQIVNDFQKGDIAEGYSVSREKKESFPLTVTSAQKNPTAFYLCASSIDGTFPYEQYFGPGTRLTVT.

A single count supports this clone. The gene calls are TRBV15 and TRBJ1-1, with 7 bases aligning to TRBD1. Germline values: CDR1 LNHNV, CDR2 YYDKDF (reference sequence). This CDR3 has 17 amino acids. Losses at the gene ends were 1 base for V and 0 bases for J; bases not matched to a gene: 8. CDR3 region: CATSRGTGLPMNTEAFF. In DNA form, the CDR3 reads TGTGCCACCAGCAGAGGGACAGGCCTACCGATGAACACTGAAGCTTTCTTT.

V and J are TRBV19 and TRBJ1-1; D gene uncertain. Germline CDR1 is LNHDA and CDR2 is SQIVND (reference sequence). V was clipped by 3 bases and J by 5 bases, with 16 bases between them. CDR3 size: 15 residues. CDR3 sequence: CASSIRGQLGTEAFF. The CDR3 DNA reads TGTGCCAGTAGTATTCGGGGTCAGCTGGGTACTGAAGCTTTCTTT.

The chain couples TRBV7-3 to TRBJ2-1; 7 nucleotides line up with TRBD2. The junction had 4 bases not matched to a gene; V was cut back by 5 bases and J by 12 bases. Germline CDR1 reads SGHTA; CDR2 reads FQGTGA. The CDR3 consists of 11 residues. CDR3 DNA: TGTGCCAGCAGCAACGGGGGGAGGCAGTTCTTC. Its translation is CASSNGGRQFF.

This rearrangement joins TRBV10-2 to TRBJ1-1; D is undetermined. The CDR3 contains 12 residues. With 2 bases removed from V and 4 bases from J, the gap between germline ends came to 5 bases. Per the germline V gene, CDR1 is WSHSY and CDR2 is SAAADI. CDR3 in amino acids: CASSEGGTEAFF. CDR3 DNA: TGCGCCAGCAGTGAGGGAGGCACTGAAGCTTTCTTT.

The rearrangement joins TRBV5-6 to TRBJ2-1, with 7 bases aligning to TRBD2. The CDR3 is 14 amino acids. Germline loops: CDR1 SGHDT, CDR2 YYEEEE. J lost 6 bases, V lost 4 bases, and 7 bases had no gene match. CDR3 nucleotide sequence: TGTGCCAGCAGCGTCCGGGAGGTGAGCAATGAGCAGTTCTTC. Its translation is CASSVREVSNEQFF.

The CDR3 here is CASSLVGRVNTEAFF. CDR3 nucleotides: TGCGCCAGCAGCTTGGTAGGCAGGGTGAACACTGAAGCTTTCTTT. The rearrangement links TRBV5-1 to TRBJ1-1; weak D call: TRBD1 (5 bases). Germline loops: CDR1 SGHRS, CDR2 YFSETQ. The CDR3 is made up of 15 amino acids. Trimming shortened V by 0 bases and J by 0 bases, and 9 bases separated the two germline ends.

The rearrangement joins TRBV10-3 to TRBJ1-5, with TRBD1 as a possible D gene (5 bases). V lost 3 bases, J lost 6 bases, and 12 bases lay in between. CDR1 is ENHRY, CDR2 SYGVKD, per germline. The CDR3 runs 14 residues. For the CDR3, the DNA is TGTGCCATCAGTGATTTATTAGGGGTTCAGCCCCAGCATTTT. This sequence encodes CAISDLLGVQPQHF.

The chain joins TRBV14 to TRBJ2-1; D unclear. The germline V and J ends were trimmed by 3 bases and 4 bases, with 7 bases remaining between them. The CDR3 totals 13 residues. The germline V gene has CDR1 SGHDN and CDR2 FVKESK. CDR3 bases: TGTGCCAGCAGCCATCCGGGTTACAATGAGCAGTTCTTC. It codes for CASSHPGYNEQFF. Full variable domain (missing parts from reference TRBV14 and TRBJ2-1): EAGVTQFPSHSVIEKGQTVTLRCDPISGHDNLYWYRRVMGKEIKFLLHFVKESKQDESGMPNNRFLAERTGGTYSTLKVQPAELEDSGVYFCASSHPGYNEQFFGPGTRLTVL.